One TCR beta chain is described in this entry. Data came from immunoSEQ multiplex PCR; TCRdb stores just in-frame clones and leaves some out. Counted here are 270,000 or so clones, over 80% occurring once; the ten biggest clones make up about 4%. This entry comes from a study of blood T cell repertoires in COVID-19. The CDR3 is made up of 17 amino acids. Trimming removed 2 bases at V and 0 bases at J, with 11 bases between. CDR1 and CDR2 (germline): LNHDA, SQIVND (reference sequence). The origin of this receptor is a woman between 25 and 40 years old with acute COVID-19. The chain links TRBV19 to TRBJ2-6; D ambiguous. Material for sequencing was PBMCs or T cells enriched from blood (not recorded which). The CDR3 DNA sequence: TGTGCCAGTAGTATAACAAACACAAACTCTGGGGCCAACGTCCTGACTTTC. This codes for CASSITNTNSGANVLTF.